This record concerns one TCR beta chain sequence. This CDR3 spans 15 amino acids. Germline loops: CDR1 SGHRS, CDR2 YFSETQ. The trim removed 4 bases at V and 5 bases at J, leaving 7 bases unmatched. This sample was included in a study of technical replicates of blood from several donors. Only in-frame clones appear in the TCRdb table, and some are missing; sequencing was by immunoSEQ multiplex PCR. This sample yields about 73,000 clones, of which more than 90% are seen a single time; under 5.5% belongs to the top ten. The chain recombines TRBV5-1 with TRBJ2-1; 9 bases are a match to TRBD2. The receptor comes from a human donor in good health. Some clones in this sample may be carry-over from other donors' samples. Sequencing was carried out using PBMCs. DNA of the CDR3: TGCGCCAGCAGCCCGCGGGGGGGCCAGAACAATGAGCAGTTCTTC. Translation gives CASSPRGGQNNEQFF.